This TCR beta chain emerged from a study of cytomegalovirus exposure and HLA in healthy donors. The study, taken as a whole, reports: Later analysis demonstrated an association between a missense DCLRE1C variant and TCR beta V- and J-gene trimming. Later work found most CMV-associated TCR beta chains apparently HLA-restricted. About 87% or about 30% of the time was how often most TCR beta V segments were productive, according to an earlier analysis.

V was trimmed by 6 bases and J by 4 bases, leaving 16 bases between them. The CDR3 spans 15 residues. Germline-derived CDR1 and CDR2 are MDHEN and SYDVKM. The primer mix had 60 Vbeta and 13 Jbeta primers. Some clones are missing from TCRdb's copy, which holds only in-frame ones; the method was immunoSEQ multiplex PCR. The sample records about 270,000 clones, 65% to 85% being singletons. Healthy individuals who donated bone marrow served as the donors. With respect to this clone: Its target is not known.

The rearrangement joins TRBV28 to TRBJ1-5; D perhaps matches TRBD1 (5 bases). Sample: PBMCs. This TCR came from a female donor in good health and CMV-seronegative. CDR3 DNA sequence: TGTGCCAGCAGCGGCAGGGCCCCATTGAATCAGCCCCAGCATTTT. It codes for CASSGRAPLNQPQHF.